This TCR beta chain is drawn from a study of STAT5B mutations in CD4+ large granular lymphocyte leukemia. The V gene lost 0 bases and the J gene lost 3 bases, with 7 bases spanning the gap. The CDR3 consists of 14 residues. Per germline, CDR1 MNHEY and CDR2 SVGAGI. Clones were sequenced by immunoSEQ multiplex PCR, and TCRdb holds only the in-frame ones, with some missing. The table records more than 30,000 clones, roughly 71% of them present only once. Sequencing was performed on CD4+ T cells from blood buffy coats. The J gene is TRBJ2-3, the V gene TRBV6-5, with D uncertain. This TCR was sampled from a human donor in good health. The CDR3: CASSYSPKTDTQYF. CDR3 sequence (DNA): TGTGCCAGCAGTTACTCCCCCAAAACAGATACGCAGTATTTT.